The text below deals with one T cell receptor beta chain. Which antigen it targets is not known. Per-base quality was not reported, and no clone a single base away is much larger than it. The cohort comprised around 690 healthy bone marrow donors. At the time of sampling, every cohort member was nominally healthy, though immune exposures that went unrecorded were likely present. The donor tested CMV seropositive, placing the donor among the roughly 300 seropositive members of the cohort. A peripheral blood sample was collected from each donor, and TCR beta sequencing was performed on peripheral blood mononuclear cells. The Qiagen DNeasy Blood Extraction Kit was used to extract genomic DNA from the blood cell samples. These data are taken from a study of cytomegalovirus exposure and HLA in healthy donors (dated by TCRdb to the late 2010s). Broadly, across the study: An earlier analysis of approximately 590 of the donors reported roughly 300 Gb of sequence data and some 100 million unique TCR beta sequences from 150 million to 200 million T cells. An earlier analysis of about 620 of the donors applied high-throughput TCR beta sequencing to assess whether each TCR beta V gene segment acted as functional or pseudogenic. Alongside the repertoire data, information on donor age, sex, ethnicity and CMV serostatus was compiled. Because of strong linkage in the cohort, a few DR-DQ haplotypes were treated as single units for association and clustering. On average, 235,054 unique TCR beta nucleotide sequences were sequenced per donor among a few hundred genotyped donors of the cohort, with roughly 18% of those sequences being non-productive. To study patterns of TCR occurrence, a later analysis re-analyzed previously published TCR beta repertoires from around 660 donors and added high-resolution HLA genotyping. Along with the 666-subject first cohort, a separate validation cohort of some 130 different subjects was used. The study combined high-throughput TCR immunosequencing, statistical association of individual TCRs with disease status, and machine learning to predict cytomegalovirus infection status. The study aimed to test whether signatures of past pathogen exposure could be identified by cataloging public T cell receptors. Typing coverage varied by locus: about 629-640 donors for A, B, C, DRB1 and DQB1; under 550 for DQA1; about 570 for DPA1; roughly 450 for DPB1. Of the roughly 420 genotyped donors, 80% to 90% were placed in the genetic ancestry cluster associated with self-reported Caucasian donors. An early release covering more than 500 HLA-typed donors comprised about 290 gigabases of sequencing data and around 80 million unique TCR sequences. The study profiled the T cell repertoires of around 700 subjects by immunosequencing and related them to cytomegalovirus serostatus. A later genetic analysis used genome-wide SNP genotypes for about 65% of the 666 donors, treating that subset as a discovery cohort. Rather than using new phenotypic data, the later analysis identified candidate immune exposures from TCR beta sequences and from how often those sequences occurred across donors. Both class I and class II loci were covered by HLA typing, at four-digit resolution. Every repertoire in the discovery cohort had been generated on one and the same sequencing platform.

Preparation of the library involved the immunoSEQ multiplex PCR assay. The multiplex PCR relied on a mix of 60 forward primers for TCR Vbeta segments and 13 reverse primers for TCR Jbeta segments. The CDR3 region of rearranged TCR beta genes was amplified from genomic DNA by a multiplex PCR assay. On the Illumina HiSeq System, the amplified TCR beta libraries were sequenced as 87-base-pair reads. The paper's processing steps were these. Across the 600 to 700 repertoires, a later analysis counted tens of millions of unique TCR beta chains, approximately 10 million of which were shared by at least two donors. A nearest-neighbor algorithm error-corrected the raw reads and collapsed the reads into unique sequences, merging closely related sequences to remove PCR and sequencing errors. CDR3 sequences were aligned to IMGT reference sequences to assign V, D and J gene segments. Each retained sequence needed at least a six-nucleotide match to both a V gene segment and a J gene segment. Rearrangements were called productive when the CDR3 lacked stop codons and stayed in frame with V and J; all others were non-productive. Following IMGT convention, CDR3 was defined as the stretch from the second conserved V-encoded cysteine up to the conserved J-encoded phenylalanine. Sequences without an unambiguous match to a single V gene segment were excluded from the earlier analysis of over 500 of the donors. In an earlier analysis of more than 500 of the donors, a V segment was called functional when productive rearrangements were above 56.7%, and segregating when the standard deviation between donors exceeded 5%. A statistical classification framework was built for diagnosing cytomegalovirus status from the catalog of TCR beta chain sequences. In a later analysis, V and J genes were assigned by comparing TCR nucleotide sequences against IMGT/GENE-DB human TR gene sequences. In a later analysis, CDR3 sequences and most-parsimonious VDJ recombination scenarios were assigned using the TCRdist pipeline. In a later analysis, each TCR beta chain was defined by its CDR3 amino acid sequence together with its V-gene family, and reads lacking a unique V-gene family were excluded. To address suspected cross-contamination and a sequencing artifact, a later analysis removed over 500 highly shared, low-generation-probability nucleotide sequences. In a later analysis, a clonal expansion index was calculated for each public chain from normalized within-repertoire ranks of inferred template counts. Generation probabilities in a later analysis came from a VDJ recombination model fitted to out-of-frame rearrangements, and those results were checked against IGoR. A later analysis scored TCR-TCR, TCR-HLA and TCR-CMV co-occurrence with hypergeometric tests, applying a repertoire-size bias correction to TCR pairs. In a later analysis, false discovery rates were estimated by permuting HLA or CMV assignments 20 times. A later analysis grouped co-occurring TCRs with DBSCAN, adding TCRdist sequence similarity when clustering within HLA-allele-positive subsets. Repertoires with fewer than 30,000 or more than 120,000 public chains were left out of co-occurrence clustering, as were about five repertoires with anomalous nucleotide sharing. TCRdb carries this immuneACCESS record with in-frame sequences only. Its versions omit some clonotypes, under half of them owing to an unresolved V gene in the studies checked, with the rest unexplained. V and J calls and clone size are given by that table; D and trimming were obtained from the DNA. The sample table records 150,000 to 200,000 clones; roughly 79% of these occur just once. The ten biggest clones cover approximately 2% of the sample.

What the research found in general, with its limitations: Over 15 rarely observed V segments, including chromosome 9 orphons, were excluded from the earlier analysis of approximately 500 of the donors because counts were too low. In vitro tests confirmed that a few of the cytomegalovirus-associated TCR beta chains recognize cytomegalovirus antigens. Only TCR beta chains were sequenced in this cohort, and the absence of alpha or paired-chain data limited detectable features. According to a later analysis, most CMV-associated TCR beta chains appeared to be HLA-restricted, and the HLA associations seemed to be driven largely by CMV exposure. Compared with the 666-donor mean, donors in an Asian-associated ancestry cluster had fewer N-insertions in productive TCRs, according to a later genetic analysis. The only immune exposure information available for the cohort was CMV serostatus. Some IMGT-functional V segments, including TRBV6-2 and TRBV6-3, could not be distinguished by the 87-base-pair reads and were therefore excluded. Because some donors lacked HLA typing at each locus, the association tests relied only on the typed subset. The authors suggested that the approach could potentially be generalized to other disease states and immunological phenotypes. While some public TCRs were present in many individuals, most TCR sequences turned up only very rarely across donors. Linkage disequilibrium might explain the correlated functional status among segregating V segments, but an unknown experimental factor could not be ruled out. A later analysis found that TCR association rates varied across HLA loci, with DRB1 alleles showing the most associated TCRs and HLA-C alleles the fewest. Strong co-occurrence of HLA alleles, especially DR and DQ, made assigning TCR associations to individual alleles difficult. Sequencing depth was assumed to be roughly uniform across donors in the presence/absence analyses, though that assumption may not hold. A later analysis reported that several top co-occurrence clusters appeared linked to parvovirus B19, influenza, CMV and Epstein-Barr virus. In a later analysis, HLA-associated TCR beta chains showed more clonal expansion and lower generation probabilities than non-associated chains that were equally common. In an earlier analysis of some 550 of the donors, most TCR beta V segments were observed in productive rearrangements about 90% or about 30% of the time, broadly matching IMGT annotations. In a later genetic analysis, a missense DCLRE1C variant was associated with V-gene and J-gene trimming of TCR beta chains, and the association was replicated in an independent cohort. A cluster of highly shared sequence variants was judged likely to represent a technical artifact of the sequencing pipeline. A further reported finding was that TCR beta sequences accurately predicted the HLA-A and HLA-B alleles for most subjects in the first cohort. Specific HLA alleles were associated with about 17,000 TCR beta sequences at a false discovery rate of 0.05 in a later analysis. In both the original and validation cohorts, the classifier was reported to diagnose cytomegalovirus status with high specificity and sensitivity. The study gave a list of more than 150 TCR beta chains associated with cytomegalovirus.

Trimmed from V: 1 base; trimmed from J: 0 bases; junction bases lacking a gene match: 7. The germline V gene specifies SGHDT as CDR1 and YYEEEE as CDR2. From cysteine to phenylalanine, the CDR3 is 17 amino acids long. Only the CDR3 portion is preserved as DNA: 51 bases, with reading frame beginning at the first base. Material for sequencing was PBMCs. This TCR was recovered from a woman aged 25-40 years in good health and CMV-seropositive. The sequence is built from TRBV5-6 and TRBJ1-1; 9 junctional bases match TRBD1. The base sequence is TGTGCCAGCAGCTTGTACGGGACAGGGCTCATGAACACTGAAGCTTTCTTT. Its protein is CASSLYGTGLMNTEAFF.